This is a list of T cell receptor beta chains from one sample in a study of identifying expanded T cells in peripheral blood. Profiling relied on immunoSEQ multiplex PCR, and the TCRdb table lists in-frame clones only, not all of them. Of roughly 100,000 clones listed, 85% to 90% are singletons. The sequencing input was blood. Receptor source: a person aged 18 to 69 in good health. Each CDR3 is given with its conserved first and last residue. The order of the fields is CDR3 DNA, CDR3 protein, clone size, D gene, V gene, CDR3 length, J gene. A D gene is named only where the DNA matches it firmly. Not every row has a clone size; where given, it reads once, few, many or a size class.

CDR3 DNA: TGTGCCAGCCGAGTCGACAGATACACCGGGGAGCTGTTTTTT; CDR3 protein: CASRVDRYTGELFF; clone size: .; D gene: .; V gene: TRBV7-2; CDR3 length: 14; J gene: TRBJ2-2
CDR3 DNA: TGTGCCAGCAGTAGGACTATCCGATTTGAGCAGTTCTTC; CDR3 protein: CASSRTIRFEQFF; clone size: .; D gene: .; V gene: TRBV6-5; CDR3 length: 13; J gene: TRBJ2-1
CDR3 DNA: TGTGCCAGCAGCTCAACAGGGGGTTGGACTGAGGCTTTCTTT; CDR3 protein: CASSSTGGWTEAFF; clone size: .; D gene: TRBD1; V gene: TRBV5-6; CDR3 length: 14; J gene: TRBJ1-1
CDR3 DNA: TGTGCCAGTAGTGCCTCTCCCCTGCGCGGCTACACCTTC; CDR3 protein: CASSASPLRGYTF; clone size: few; D gene: .; V gene: TRBV19; CDR3 length: 13; J gene: TRBJ1-2
CDR3 DNA: TGTGCCATTCGCCGGGGGGTTAGCGATACTGAAGCTTTCTTT; CDR3 protein: CAIRRGVSDTEAFF; clone size: .; D gene: .; V gene: TRBV10-3; CDR3 length: 14; J gene: TRBJ1-1
CDR3 DNA: TGTGCCAGCAGCCCTGGGGCCGTGGAGCAGTACTTC; CDR3 protein: CASSPGAVEQYF; clone size: .; D gene: .; V gene: TRBV7-9; CDR3 length: 12; J gene: TRBJ2-7
CDR3 DNA: TGTGCCAGCAGCTTCAGGGGGGGAACTGAAGCTTTCTTT; CDR3 protein: CASSFRGGTEAFF; clone size: .; D gene: TRBD1; V gene: TRBV7-2; CDR3 length: 13; J gene: TRBJ1-1
CDR3 DNA: TGTGCCTGGAGTGTAAGAGCGGGGGGCTTCACCGGGGAGCTGTTTTTT; CDR3 protein: CAWSVRAGGFTGELFF; clone size: .; D gene: TRBD2; V gene: TRBV30; CDR3 length: 16; J gene: TRBJ2-2
CDR3 DNA: TGTGCCAGCAGCTCGGGTCCCAGGAATGAGCAGTTCTTC; CDR3 protein: CASSSGPRNEQFF; clone size: .; D gene: .; V gene: TRBV11-3; CDR3 length: 13; J gene: TRBJ2-1
CDR3 DNA: TGTGCCAGTAGCTGGGGGACAGGGAGGGCCTACGAGCAGTACTTC; CDR3 protein: CASSWGTGRAYEQYF; clone size: once; D gene: TRBD1; V gene: TRBV19; CDR3 length: 15; J gene: TRBJ2-7
CDR3 DNA: TGTGCCAGCAGTTTAGGGGGGCCGGATCAGCCCCAGCATTTT; CDR3 protein: CASSLGGPDQPQHF; clone size: .; D gene: .; V gene: TRBV27; CDR3 length: 14; J gene: TRBJ1-5
CDR3 DNA: TGTGCCAGCAGTTACTCGGGAGGGGAGGGGGAGACCCAGTACTTC; CDR3 protein: CASSYSGGEGETQYF; clone size: .; D gene: TRBD2; V gene: TRBV6-5; CDR3 length: 15; J gene: TRBJ2-5
CDR3 DNA: TGTGCCTGGAGTCCCCTCACTGAAGCTTTCTTT; CDR3 protein: CAWSPLTEAFF; clone size: .; D gene: .; V gene: TRBV30; CDR3 length: 11; J gene: TRBJ1-1
CDR3 DNA: TGTGCCAGCAGCTCGGACCTGGGGGCCAGGACCCAGTACTTC; CDR3 protein: CASSSDLGARTQYF; clone size: .; D gene: .; V gene: TRBV7-9; CDR3 length: 14; J gene: TRBJ2-5
CDR3 DNA: TGTGCCAGCAATCTCTGGCAGGGAGACACAGATACGCAGTATTTT; CDR3 protein: CASNLWQGDTDTQYF; clone size: few; D gene: .; V gene: TRBV6-1; CDR3 length: 15; J gene: TRBJ2-3
CDR3 DNA: TGTGCCAGCAGTCCGGAATTGCTGCAGCCCCAGCATTTT; CDR3 protein: CASSPELLQPQHF; clone size: .; D gene: .; V gene: TRBV28; CDR3 length: 13; J gene: TRBJ1-5
CDR3 DNA: TGTGCCAGCAGCTTAGACCTAGCTGCGGGGGGGCGGGATACGCAGTATTTT; CDR3 protein: CASSLDLAAGGRDTQYF; clone size: few; D gene: TRBD2; V gene: TRBV7-9; CDR3 length: 17; J gene: TRBJ2-3
CDR3 DNA: TGTGCCAGCAGCTTATCACAGCACACAGATACGCAGTATTTT; CDR3 protein: CASSLSQHTDTQYF; clone size: .; D gene: .; V gene: TRBV7-2; CDR3 length: 14; J gene: TRBJ2-3
CDR3 DNA: TGTGCCACCTCCTCTGGGACTAACTATGGCTACACCTTC; CDR3 protein: CATSSGTNYGYTF; clone size: .; D gene: .; V gene: TRBV15; CDR3 length: 13; J gene: TRBJ1-2
CDR3 DNA: TGTGCCAGCAGCTTACCTAACCCGGGTTGGCATGGCTACACCTTC; CDR3 protein: CASSLPNPGWHGYTF; clone size: few; D gene: .; V gene: TRBV7-9; CDR3 length: 15; J gene: TRBJ1-2
CDR3 DNA: TGTGCCAGCAGCCAAGCCGGGACCCACAATGGCTACACCTTC; CDR3 protein: CASSQAGTHNGYTF; clone size: .; D gene: .; V gene: TRBV5-6; CDR3 length: 14; J gene: TRBJ1-2
CDR3 DNA: TGTGCCAGCAGAGATTGGGGACAGGGGTCGTCGGATACGCAGTATTTT; CDR3 protein: CASRDWGQGSSDTQYF; clone size: .; D gene: TRBD1; V gene: TRBV2; CDR3 length: 16; J gene: TRBJ2-3
CDR3 DNA: TGTGCCAGCAGCTTGTTTTCGGCAGGGGGCGCGGATACGCAGTATTTT; CDR3 protein: CASSLFSAGGADTQYF; clone size: .; D gene: TRBD1; V gene: TRBV11-3; CDR3 length: 16; J gene: TRBJ2-3
CDR3 DNA: TGTGCCAGCAGAATGACAGGGACCGGTGGCTACACCTTC; CDR3 protein: CASRMTGTGGYTF; clone size: few; D gene: TRBD1; V gene: TRBV6-4; CDR3 length: 13; J gene: TRBJ1-2
CDR3 DNA: TGTGCCAGCTCACCACCGGTAGGACGCACTGAAGCTTTCTTT; CDR3 protein: CASSPPVGRTEAFF; clone size: .; D gene: .; V gene: TRBV18; CDR3 length: 14; J gene: TRBJ1-1
CDR3 DNA: TGTGCCAGCAGCCTACAAAGCTCCTATAATTCACCCCTCCACTTT; CDR3 protein: CASSLQSSYNSPLHF; clone size: .; D gene: .; V gene: TRBV7-2; CDR3 length: 15; J gene: TRBJ1-6
CDR3 DNA: TGTGCCAGCAGGGGGACTAGCGGATACTCCTACAATGAGCAGTTCTTC; CDR3 protein: CASRGTSGYSYNEQFF; clone size: .; D gene: TRBD2; V gene: TRBV2; CDR3 length: 16; J gene: TRBJ2-1
CDR3 DNA: TGTGCCAGCAGACTCCAAGGGGGCGCCGGGGAAAAACTGTTTTTT; CDR3 protein: CASRLQGGAGEKLFF; clone size: .; D gene: TRBD1; V gene: TRBV2; CDR3 length: 15; J gene: TRBJ1-4
CDR3 DNA: TGTGCCAGCAGTGCGACAGGGAAGGGGACAGATACGCAGTATTTT; CDR3 protein: CASSATGKGTDTQYF; clone size: .; D gene: TRBD1; V gene: TRBV6-4; CDR3 length: 15; J gene: TRBJ2-3
CDR3 DNA: TGTGCCAGCAGGGGGGAGACCCAGTACTTC; CDR3 protein: CASRGETQYF; clone size: .; D gene: .; V gene: TRBV2; CDR3 length: 10; J gene: TRBJ2-5
CDR3 DNA: TGTGCCAGCTCGCAAACGCTGCCCGCCGGGACCTATAATTCACCCCTCCACTTT; CDR3 protein: CASSQTLPAGTYNSPLHF; clone size: .; D gene: .; V gene: TRBV18; CDR3 length: 18; J gene: TRBJ1-6
CDR3 DNA: TGTGCCATCAGTGAATCAGGGGCCGGGACGGTCGAGCAGTACTTC; CDR3 protein: CAISESGAGTVEQYF; clone size: once; D gene: .; V gene: TRBV6-1; CDR3 length: 15; J gene: TRBJ2-7
CDR3 DNA: TGCGCCAGCAGCCAAGAGACACGGACCGACAATGAGCAGTTCTTC; CDR3 protein: CASSQETRTDNEQFF; clone size: .; D gene: .; V gene: TRBV4-1; CDR3 length: 15; J gene: TRBJ2-1
CDR3 DNA: TGTGCCAGCAGTGAAGGAACACCCTATAGCAATCAGCCCCAGCATTTT; CDR3 protein: CASSEGTPYSNQPQHF; clone size: .; D gene: .; V gene: TRBV6-1; CDR3 length: 16; J gene: TRBJ1-5
CDR3 DNA: TGCGCCAGCAGCCAGACAAACACAGGGGCCTCCTACGAGCAGTACTTC; CDR3 protein: CASSQTNTGASYEQYF; clone size: few; D gene: TRBD1; V gene: TRBV4-3; CDR3 length: 16; J gene: TRBJ2-7
CDR3 DNA: TGTGCCAGCAGTACGACAGGTTCGATCACTGAAGCTTTCTTT; CDR3 protein: CASSTTGSITEAFF; clone size: .; D gene: .; V gene: TRBV28; CDR3 length: 14; J gene: TRBJ1-1
CDR3 DNA: TGTGCCAGCTCACCACTGGAGGGGCGCCAAGAGACCCAGTACTTC; CDR3 protein: CASSPLEGRQETQYF; clone size: .; D gene: .; V gene: TRBV18; CDR3 length: 15; J gene: TRBJ2-5
CDR3 DNA: TGTGCCAGTTCGGGCAGGGCAGACTCTGGGGCCAACGTCCTGACTTTC; CDR3 protein: CASSGRADSGANVLTF; clone size: .; D gene: .; V gene: TRBV7-2; CDR3 length: 16; J gene: TRBJ2-6
CDR3 DNA: TGCGCCAGCAGTGAGGTCCCAGACGGCAGCTCACCCCTCCACTTT; CDR3 protein: CASSEVPDGSSPLHF; clone size: few; D gene: .; V gene: TRBV10-1; CDR3 length: 15; J gene: TRBJ1-6
CDR3 DNA: TGTGTACTCGGCAGGCAAAACTACAATGAGCAGTTCTTC; CDR3 protein: CVLGRQNYNEQFF; clone size: .; D gene: .; V gene: TRBV2; CDR3 length: 13; J gene: TRBJ2-1
CDR3 DNA: TGCGCCAGCAGCTTAATTCGAGGGGCCATCCACGAGCAGTACTTC; CDR3 protein: CASSLIRGAIHEQYF; clone size: .; D gene: .; V gene: TRBV5-1; CDR3 length: 15; J gene: TRBJ2-7
CDR3 DNA: TGTGCCAGCTCCCGAACGGCATCCGAGCAGTACTTC; CDR3 protein: CASSRTASEQYF; clone size: .; D gene: .; V gene: TRBV6-4; CDR3 length: 12; J gene: TRBJ2-7
CDR3 DNA: TGTGCCAGCAGCTTTCTTAGCGGGGGCCGCACAGATACGCAGTATTTT; CDR3 protein: CASSFLSGGRTDTQYF; clone size: .; D gene: TRBD2; V gene: TRBV7-2; CDR3 length: 16; J gene: TRBJ2-3
CDR3 DNA: TGTGCCAGCAGTTTATCAGGGTACGGGGGTGAAGCTTTCTTT; CDR3 protein: CASSLSGYGGEAFF; clone size: .; D gene: .; V gene: TRBV27; CDR3 length: 14; J gene: TRBJ1-1
CDR3 DNA: TGTGCCAGCACAATACCGGGACTTAGCACAGATACGCAGTATTTT; CDR3 protein: CASTIPGLSTDTQYF; clone size: .; D gene: .; V gene: TRBV7-2; CDR3 length: 15; J gene: TRBJ2-3
CDR3 DNA: TGTGCCAGCAGGTCGACAGGGTTTACCCTCCACTTT; CDR3 protein: CASRSTGFTLHF; clone size: .; D gene: TRBD1; V gene: TRBV11-2; CDR3 length: 12; J gene: TRBJ1-6
CDR3 DNA: TGTGCCAGCAGCTTAGACAGGGGGAGAGGCTACACCTTC; CDR3 protein: CASSLDRGRGYTF; clone size: .; D gene: TRBD1; V gene: TRBV11-2; CDR3 length: 13; J gene: TRBJ1-2
CDR3 DNA: TGTGCCAGCAGCCGGGACAGGGGGAGGACGTGGAGAAGGAACACTGAAGCTTTCTTT; CDR3 protein: CASSRDRGRTWRRNTEAFF; clone size: .; D gene: TRBD1; V gene: TRBV28; CDR3 length: 19; J gene: TRBJ1-1
CDR3 DNA: TGCGCCAGCAGCCAAAGGGGCGGGGGGGCCTCCTACAATGAGCAGTTCTTC; CDR3 protein: CASSQRGGGASYNEQFF; clone size: .; D gene: TRBD2; V gene: TRBV4-1; CDR3 length: 17; J gene: TRBJ2-1
CDR3 DNA: TGCAGTGCTAGAGAGGACTACGAGCAGTACTTC; CDR3 protein: CSAREDYEQYF; clone size: .; D gene: .; V gene: TRBV20-1; CDR3 length: 11; J gene: TRBJ2-7
CDR3 DNA: TGTGCCATCAGTGGGGGACAGCAACAGGGGGGTGAAAAACTGTTTTTT; CDR3 protein: CAISGGQQQGGEKLFF; clone size: .; D gene: TRBD1; V gene: TRBV10-3; CDR3 length: 16; J gene: TRBJ1-4
CDR3 DNA: TGCGCCAGCAGCCAAGACTGGGACAGGGGCCAGAACACTGAAGCTTTCTTT; CDR3 protein: CASSQDWDRGQNTEAFF; clone size: .; D gene: TRBD1; V gene: TRBV4-3; CDR3 length: 17; J gene: TRBJ1-1
CDR3 DNA: TGTGCCAGCAGTGTCATGAGCCGGATGGAGACCCAGTACTTC; CDR3 protein: CASSVMSRMETQYF; clone size: .; D gene: .; V gene: TRBV2; CDR3 length: 14; J gene: TRBJ2-5